The rows below give T cell receptor beta chains drawn from one sample of a study of T cell responses to AZD1222 COVID-19 vaccine. The table came from immunoSEQ multiplex PCR; TCRdb's copy has only in-frame clones and leaves some out. The sample has about 99,000 clones, around 90% seen once. This material consisted of peripheral blood, taken on day 0 of AZD1222 vaccination. These receptors were taken from an adult in good health. Each CDR3 is given with its conserved first and last residue. Fields, in order: J gene, V gene, clone size, D gene, CDR3 DNA, CDR3 protein. The D gene is left open where the match is weak. Clone size is shown for a subset of rows, as once, few, many or a class of expanded clone.

J: TRBJ2-5; V: TRBV6-1; size: .; D: .; DNA: TGTGCCAGCAGTGAAGGTACCCGGGGGACCCAGTACTTC; CDR3: CASSEGTRGTQYF
J: TRBJ2-7; V: TRBV28; size: .; D: TRBD2; DNA: TGTGCCAGCAGGGCTAGCGGAAGCTACGAGCAGTACTTC; CDR3: CASRASGSYEQYF
J: TRBJ2-7; V: TRBV4-3; size: .; D: .; DNA: TGCGCCAGCAGCCCGGCGGACGGACTAACCTCCTACGAGCAGTACTTC; CDR3: CASSPADGLTSYEQYF
J: TRBJ2-7; V: TRBV10-1; size: .; D: .; DNA: TGCGCCAGCCGCCGGGACAAACCCTACGAGCAGTACTTC; CDR3: CASRRDKPYEQYF
J: TRBJ2-3; V: TRBV6-2/TRBV6-3; size: .; D: .; DNA: TGTGCCAGCAGTTACCGGGCGGCTACGCAGTATTTT; CDR3: CASSYRAATQYF
J: TRBJ1-3; V: TRBV27; size: .; D: .; DNA: TGTGCCAGCAGCGATGGGCGGTTCTCTGGAAACACCATATATTTT; CDR3: CASSDGRFSGNTIYF
J: TRBJ2-4; V: TRBV28; size: .; D: TRBD2; DNA: TGTGCCAGCGCCCCGGGGGGAGCCAAAAACATTCAGTACTTC; CDR3: CASAPGGAKNIQYF
J: TRBJ2-1; V: TRBV19; size: .; D: .; DNA: TGTGCCAGTAGTATACAGGGGGGCTCCTACAATGAGCAGTTCTTC; CDR3: CASSIQGGSYNEQFF
J: TRBJ1-1; V: TRBV11-2; size: .; D: .; DNA: TGTGCCAGCAGCAAAGGGGGGTCCTTGAACACTGAAGCTTTCTTT; CDR3: CASSKGGSLNTEAFF
J: TRBJ1-3; V: TRBV7-2; size: .; D: .; DNA: TGTGCCAGCAGCCCAGCGACTGGAAACACCATATATTTT; CDR3: CASSPATGNTIYF
J: TRBJ2-5; V: TRBV28; size: once; D: TRBD1; DNA: TGTGCCAGCCACAGGGGGCATCGGGAGACCCAGTACTTC; CDR3: CASHRGHRETQYF
J: TRBJ2-3; V: TRBV7-3; size: .; D: TRBD2; DNA: TGTGCCAGCGGATTAGCGGGGTTAGGACTCACAGATACGCAGTATTTT; CDR3: CASGLAGLGLTDTQYF
J: TRBJ1-1; V: TRBV12-5; size: .; D: .; DNA: TGTGCTAGTGGTTTGCGTTCAATCCGCACTGAAGCTTTCTTT; CDR3: CASGLRSIRTEAFF
J: TRBJ1-3; V: TRBV2; size: .; D: .; DNA: TGTGCCAGCAGTGGTGGCCGTGACTCTGGAAACACCATATATTTT; CDR3: CASSGGRDSGNTIYF
J: TRBJ2-7; V: TRBV29-1; size: few; D: .; DNA: TGCAGCGTTGGTCAGGCCCCCTTAGAGCAGTACTTC; CDR3: CSVGQAPLEQYF
J: TRBJ2-3; V: TRBV7-2; size: .; D: TRBD2; DNA: TGTGCCAGCAGCTTACAACCCCCTTTACTAGCGGGAGGAGATACGCAGTATTTT; CDR3: CASSLQPPLLAGGDTQYF
J: TRBJ1-2; V: TRBV7-2; size: .; D: .; DNA: TGTGCCAGCAGCCGACCACTTGTGTATGGCTACACCTTC; CDR3: CASSRPLVYGYTF
J: TRBJ2-2; V: TRBV6-6; size: .; D: TRBD2; DNA: TGTGCCAGCAGTCCAGGACTAGCGGGAGGACCGAACACCGGGGAGCTGTTTTTT; CDR3: CASSPGLAGGPNTGELFF
J: TRBJ1-2; V: TRBV6-5; size: .; D: .; DNA: TGTGCCAGCAGAGATGACGAGAACTATGGCTACACCTTC; CDR3: CASRDDENYGYTF
J: TRBJ1-5; V: TRBV10-1; size: once; D: .; DNA: TGCGCCGGGGATGGTGGGGGCGGATATCAGCCCCAGCATTTT; CDR3: CAGDGGGGYQPQHF
J: TRBJ2-3; V: TRBV7-8; size: .; D: .; DNA: TGTGCCAGCAGCCCCCCGCGACAGGTTAGCACAGATACGCAGTATTTT; CDR3: CASSPPRQVSTDTQYF
J: TRBJ1-5; V: TRBV19; size: .; D: .; DNA: TGTGCCAGTAGACTAATGGGGGCAAATCAGCCCCAGCATTTT; CDR3: CASRLMGANQPQHF
J: TRBJ1-3; V: TRBV6-5; size: .; D: .; DNA: TGTGCCAGCAGTTACTCGGTGCCTGGTAGCGGAAACACCATATATTTT; CDR3: CASSYSVPGSGNTIYF
J: TRBJ2-5; V: TRBV6-6; size: .; D: TRBD1; DNA: TGTGCCGGACGGGACAGCGACCAAGAGACCCAGTACTTC; CDR3: CAGRDSDQETQYF
J: TRBJ1-2; V: TRBV6-5; size: .; D: .; DNA: TGTGCCAGCAGTTACTCTGGGACGAACTATGGCTACACCTTC; CDR3: CASSYSGTNYGYTF
J: TRBJ2-7; V: TRBV18; size: .; D: .; DNA: TGTGCCAGCTCACACCCGTCAGGGGACTACGAGCAGTACTTC; CDR3: CASSHPSGDYEQYF
J: TRBJ2-3; V: TRBV18; size: .; D: .; DNA: TGTGCCAGCTCACACACAGATACGCAGTATTTT; CDR3: CASSHTDTQYF
J: TRBJ1-5; V: TRBV5-3; size: .; D: .; DNA: TGTGCCAGAAGCGGTGAAGGCAGCAATCAGCCCCAGCATTTT; CDR3: CARSGEGSNQPQHF
J: TRBJ1-5; V: TRBV9; size: .; D: .; DNA: TGTGCCAGCAGCGAGGGGGACGGGGCTCGGCCCCAGCATTTT; CDR3: CASSEGDGARPQHF
J: TRBJ1-5; V: TRBV28; size: .; D: .; DNA: TGTGCCAGCAGCTTAGGGACCGTCTCTAATAATCAGCCCCAGCATTTT; CDR3: CASSLGTVSNNQPQHF
J: TRBJ1-6; V: TRBV7-9; size: .; D: .; DNA: TGTGCCAGCAGCTTTCGGACAGCTTATTCACCCCTCCACTTT; CDR3: CASSFRTAYSPLHF
J: TRBJ2-2; V: TRBV6-6; size: once; D: TRBD2; DNA: TGTGCCAGCAGTTACTGGGAGGGCGGGGAGCTGTTTTTT; CDR3: CASSYWEGGELFF
J: TRBJ2-1; V: TRBV3-1/TRBV3-2; size: once; D: .; DNA: TGTGCCAGCAGCCAAGATTGCGATGAGCAGTTCTTC; CDR3: CASSQDCDEQFF
J: TRBJ1-1; V: TRBV28; size: .; D: .; DNA: TGTGCCAGCACCCGGGGAGGGGCACCCACTGAAGCTTTCTTT; CDR3: CASTRGGAPTEAFF
J: TRBJ1-1; V: TRBV10-1; size: .; D: .; DNA: TGCGCCAGCAGTGAGTCTATGGTGATGAACACTGAAGCTTTCTTT; CDR3: CASSESMVMNTEAFF
J: TRBJ2-3; V: TRBV2; size: .; D: TRBD1; DNA: TGTGCCAGCAGTCCACAGGGGGCACGCACAGATACGCAGTATTTT; CDR3: CASSPQGARTDTQYF
J: TRBJ2-1; V: TRBV5-1; size: .; D: TRBD1; DNA: TGCGCCAGCAGTCTTGGACAGGGGAACAATGAGCAGTTCTTC; CDR3: CASSLGQGNNEQFF
J: TRBJ1-5; V: TRBV12-5; size: .; D: .; DNA: TGTGCTAGTGCGGGTCTTAGCAATCAGCCCCAGCATTTT; CDR3: CASAGLSNQPQHF
J: TRBJ2-6; V: TRBV18; size: .; D: .; DNA: TGTGCCAGCTCATCTTCTACAGTCTCTGGGGCCAACGTCCTGACTTTC; CDR3: CASSSSTVSGANVLTF
J: TRBJ1-6; V: TRBV28; size: .; D: TRBD1; DNA: TGTGCCAGCAGTTTAGGGACAGGGACAAATAATTCACCCCTCCACTTT; CDR3: CASSLGTGTNNSPLHF
J: TRBJ2-7; V: TRBV6-1; size: .; D: .; DNA: TGTGCCAGCAGTGAACAGGGGGGTATTGGTTACGAGCAGTACTTC; CDR3: CASSEQGGIGYEQYF
J: TRBJ1-2; V: TRBV18; size: .; D: .; DNA: TGTGCCAGCTCAAGTCAGGACACCTCATTGTATGGCTACACCTTC; CDR3: CASSSQDTSLYGYTF
J: TRBJ1-4; V: TRBV5-1; size: .; D: TRBD1; DNA: TGCGCCAGCAGCTCGTCCCGGGACAGTGAAAAACTGTTTTTT; CDR3: CASSSSRDSEKLFF
J: TRBJ1-1; V: TRBV6-2/TRBV6-3; size: .; D: .; DNA: TGTGCCAGCAGTTCGGTCAGGGCCACCCTGGGGACTGAAGCTTTCTTT; CDR3: CASSSVRATLGTEAFF
J: TRBJ1-1; V: TRBV20-1; size: .; D: .; DNA: TGCAGTTACACCCGAATCACTGAAGCTTTCTTT; CDR3: CSYTRITEAFF
J: TRBJ1-4; V: TRBV6-5; size: few; D: .; DNA: TGTGCCAGCAGTTACGAGGGGGGCGGGGAAAAACTGTTTTTT; CDR3: CASSYEGGGEKLFF
J: TRBJ2-5; V: TRBV24-1; size: .; D: TRBD2; DNA: TGTGCCACCAGTGTACTAGCGGGAGGGCGGGGGCAAGAGACCCAGTACTTC; CDR3: CATSVLAGGRGQETQYF
J: TRBJ2-1; V: TRBV19; size: .; D: .; DNA: TGTGCCAGTAGTACCCCTAGGGTGACTTACAATGAGCAGTTCTTC; CDR3: CASSTPRVTYNEQFF
J: TRBJ2-7; V: TRBV3-1/TRBV3-2; size: .; D: .; DNA: TGTGCCAGCAGCTTCGGACAGAACTCCTACGAGCAGTACTTC; CDR3: CASSFGQNSYEQYF
J: TRBJ2-7; V: TRBV28; size: .; D: TRBD1; DNA: TGTGCCAGCAGTTTCCCCCCCGGGGACAGGGAGAGCGAGCAGTACTTC; CDR3: CASSFPPGDRESEQYF